This T cell receptor (beta chain) was identified in a study of somatic mutations in cytotoxic T cells in rheumatoid arthritis. At the level of the study: Patient blood (around 30 ml EDTA) was collected right after diagnosis, preceding any treatment.

Germline V lookup: CDR1 SQVTM, CDR2 ANQGSEA. The CDR3 contains 10 residues. Between the trimmed V and J ends, which lost 1 base and 4 bases, there was a span of 1 base. The repertoire was sequenced with immunoSEQ multiplex PCR; TCRdb's copy has only in-frame clones and lacks some. The sample lists more than 15,000 clones; 60% to 80% were seen once. In its sample, this clone ranks as medium-sized. What it binds is not known. The sample carries other DNA sequences with the same CDR3. Study-level findings and limits: Increasing age coincided with elevated CD8+ clonality among rheumatoid arthritis patients, though not among healthy controls.

V is TRBV29-1 and J is TRBJ1-2, with D hard to call. This sequence originates from an adult with rheumatoid arthritis. The sample taken for sequencing was CD8+ T cells sorted from blood. The CDR3 loop reads CSVEGYGYTF. As DNA, the CDR3 is TGCAGCGTTGAAGGCTATGGCTACACCTTC. Filled out from reference TRBV29-1 and TRBJ1-2, the complete variable domain reads SAVISQKPSRDICQRGTSLTIQCQVDSQVTMMFWYRQQPGQSLTLIATANQGSEATYESGFVIDKFPISRPNLTFSTLTVSNMSPEDSSIYLCSVEGYGYTFGSGTRLTVV.